This T cell receptor (beta chain) derives from a study of early T cells in non-severe SARS-CoV-2 infection (dated by TCRdb to the early 2020s). With regard to the full study: Because TCR sequencing was done on bulk RNA from unsorted whole blood, the alpha and beta chains could not be paired. Overall study outcomes, separate from this receptor: VDJdb matching was skewed toward anti-spike CD8 responses, so virus-specific expansions were likely underestimated and private and CD4 specificities were missed.

The study was a case-control design nested within a healthcare worker cohort in London, UK, with weekly nasopharyngeal swab PCR tests and blood sampling. Healthcare workers were enrolled in the week of the UK lockdown, from 23 to 31 March 2020, and were followed every week for up to roughly 15 weeks. Library preparation used 5' RACE. Instrument on record: NextSeq 500. Unique molecular identifiers were attached to individual cDNA molecules in the TCR library protocol so that sequencing error and PCR bias could be corrected. Both TCR alpha and beta chains were sequenced, and tight co-correlation was observed between alpha and beta sequence abundances in each sample. As for the authors' bioinformatics: Decombinator V4 was used to annotate the V gene, J gene and CDR3 of the TCR sequences. Expanded TCRs were defined as changing significantly between any two time points under a Poisson model with p below 0.0001. Abundances of TCRs were expressed as counts per million after normalisation to the total number of TCRs sequenced in each sample. TRAV1-2 paired with TRAJ12, TRAJ20 or TRAJ33 defined MAIT TCRs, while TRAV10 paired with TRAJ18 defined iNKT TCRs. A search of VDJdb, accessed on 1 November 2021, was run for TCRs annotated to CMV, EBV and SARS-CoV-2, with TCRs annotated for multiple antigens excluded. TCRdb reprocessing: public reads trimmed at Q25 with fastp, clones called with MiXCR, in-frame beta chains kept. Every entry covers one CDR3 protein and lists the most common genes and DNA from its rows. The authors' filters were not applied to this entry. This sample lists around 49,000 distinct CDR3 sequences; around 4.6% were detected once. The ten biggest clones cover 5% to 7.5% of the sample.

Measured from the cysteine to the phenylalanine, the CDR3 is 12 residues long. Only the CDR3 part of the read is kept: 36 bases, read in frame from the first base. CDR1 and CDR2, per the germline V gene, are SNHLY and FYNNEI. At the junction V is shortened by 7 bases and J by 9 bases, with 13 bases in between. This clonotype has ten or more counts. It has no known antigen specificity. Per-base qualities were not stored, and no clone one base away is much larger. Recombination linked TRBV2 to TRBJ1-5, with the D gene uncertain. Material: whole blood. The sequence came from an adult who was a healthcare worker with PCR-confirmed SARS-CoV-2 infection or an uninfected control (not recorded which). This receptor carries the CDR3 CASNNDGRPQHF. The DNA sequence reads TGTGCCAGCAACAATGATGGGCGGCCCCAGCATTTT.